This T cell receptor (beta chain) derives from a study of cytomegalovirus exposure and HLA in healthy donors. The wider study: Later analysis reported that the 110 or so validation repertoires shared the platform of the approximately 620 first-cohort repertoires. Study-wide results and limits: Reportedly, diagnosis of cytomegalovirus status by the classifier showed high specificity and sensitivity. TCR beta chains numbering approximately 150 were designated cytomegalovirus-associated. A subsequent analysis found that TCR clusters from the first cohort also tended to co-occur in the 120 or so validation repertoires, with 90% to 95% of cluster scores above 0.

The CDR3 runs 15 residues. CDR1 is SSHAT, CDR2 FNYEAQ, per germline (reference sequence). Worth noting for this clone: Its antigen is still unknown. The junction departs from germline at one end; a sequencing error may be responsible.

Clones were read by immunoSEQ multiplex PCR, and TCRdb kept only the in-frame ones, dropping some. The sample has 150,000 or so clones, over 80% seen once. The chain employs TRBV7-7 and TRBJ2-2, with 8 bases matching TRBD2. The origin of this receptor is a man between 25 and 39 years old in good health and CMV-seropositive. Specimen: PBMCs. CDR3 protein: CASSPEAGATGELFF. CDR3 DNA sequence: TGTGCTAGCAGCCCAGAAGCGGGGGCCACCGGGGAGCTGTTTTTT.